One sample yielded the 8 T cell receptor beta chains listed below, sequenced in a study of monozygotic twins with inflammatory bowel disease. Each CDR3 protein gets one entry in TCRdb, which reprocessed the 5' RACE reads and gives no DNA. Here the sample table reports some 210,000 distinct CDR3 sequences. Sequencing was performed on blood. The source of these receptors is a human donor with ulcerative colitis or Crohn's disease, or a healthy co-twin of an affected twin (not recorded which).

The chain is built from TRBV12-3 or TRBV12-4 and TRBJ2-1; absent DNA, TCRdb's TRBD1 call cannot be checked. This CDR3 comprises 16 residues. The CDR3 region is CASSLDGGNTYNEQFF.

V and J are TRBV5-1 and TRBJ2-3; TCRdb's assignment of TRBD1 cannot be checked, as there is no DNA. This CDR3 is 15 amino acids long. Germline CDR1 reads SGHRS; CDR2 reads YFSETQ. The CDR3 loop reads CASSLAGYRGDTQYF.

The rearrangement links TRBV12-3 or TRBV12-4 to TRBJ1-2. CDR3 length equals 15 residues. This chain's CDR3 is CASSLGRIRSYGYTF.

The genes are TRBV24-1 and TRBJ2-3; TCRdb's assignment of TRBD2 cannot be checked, as there is no DNA. This CDR3 is built from 18 residues. Per germline, CDR1 KGHDR and CDR2 SFDVKD. CDR3 loop: CATSDLPAAGGSTDTQYF.

The chain has TRBV29-1 and TRBJ1-1. The CDR3 covers 13 residues. CDR1 SQVTM and CDR2 ANQGSEA come from the germline V gene. The CDR3 is CSVEVMMDTEAFF.

Here the CDR3 reads CASSPLTESTQYF. The V and J genes are TRBV5-1 and TRBJ2-5; lacking DNA, the TRBD1 call made by TCRdb goes unchecked. Germline values: CDR1 SGHRS, CDR2 YFSETQ. The CDR3 consists of 13 residues. The full variable domain, in which reference TRBV5-1 and TRBJ2-5 provide the parts outside the CDR3, is KAGVTQTPRYLIKTRGQQVTLSCSPISGHRSVSWYQQTPGQGLQFLFEYFSETQRNKGNFPGRFSGRQFSNSRSEMNVSTLELGDSALYLCASSPLTESTQYFGPGTRLLVL.

The CDR3 spells CASSLALPSAGGGTGELFF. The chain recombines TRBV7-2 with TRBJ2-2; TCRdb designates TRBD1, a call that cannot be tested without DNA. The CDR3 has 19 residues. From germline, CDR1 is SGHTA and CDR2 FQGNSA. Full variable domain (missing parts from reference TRBV7-2 and TRBJ2-2): GAGVSQSPSNKVTEKGKDVELRCDPISGHTALYWYRQSLGQGLEFLIYFQGNSAPDKSGLPSDRFSAERTGGSVSTLTIQRTQQEDSAVYLCASSLALPSAGGGTGELFFGEGSRLTVL.

The chain links TRBV4-1 to TRBJ2-7; TCRdb selects TRBD2, and the lack of DNA leaves this call unchecked. CDR1 MGHRA and CDR2 YSYEKL come from the germline V gene. This CDR3 is 16 amino acids long. The CDR3 sequence is CASSQANGLNIYEQYF.